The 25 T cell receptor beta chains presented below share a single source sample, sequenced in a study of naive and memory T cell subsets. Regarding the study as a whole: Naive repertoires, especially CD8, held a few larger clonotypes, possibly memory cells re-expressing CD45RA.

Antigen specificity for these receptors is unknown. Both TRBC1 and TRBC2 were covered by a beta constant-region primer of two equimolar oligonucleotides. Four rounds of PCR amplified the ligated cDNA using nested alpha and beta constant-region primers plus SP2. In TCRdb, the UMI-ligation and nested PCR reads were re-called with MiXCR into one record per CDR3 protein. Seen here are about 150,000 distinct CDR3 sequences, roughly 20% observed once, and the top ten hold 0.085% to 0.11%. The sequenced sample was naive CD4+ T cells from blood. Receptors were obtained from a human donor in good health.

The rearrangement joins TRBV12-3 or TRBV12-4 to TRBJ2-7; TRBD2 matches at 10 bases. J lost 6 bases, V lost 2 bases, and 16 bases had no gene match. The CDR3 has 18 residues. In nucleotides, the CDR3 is TGTGCCAGCAGTTTAAAACTAGCGGGAAGCGTCTTCCCCGTCGAGCAGTACTTC. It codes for CASSLKLAGSVFPVEQYF.

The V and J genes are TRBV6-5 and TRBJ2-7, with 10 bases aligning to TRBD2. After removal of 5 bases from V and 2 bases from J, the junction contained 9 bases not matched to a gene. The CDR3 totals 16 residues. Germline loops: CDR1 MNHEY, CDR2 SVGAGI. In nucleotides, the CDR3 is TGTGCCAGCAGTGGCCAGACTAGCGGGTTAACCTACGAGCAGTACTTC. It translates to CASSGQTSGLTYEQYF.

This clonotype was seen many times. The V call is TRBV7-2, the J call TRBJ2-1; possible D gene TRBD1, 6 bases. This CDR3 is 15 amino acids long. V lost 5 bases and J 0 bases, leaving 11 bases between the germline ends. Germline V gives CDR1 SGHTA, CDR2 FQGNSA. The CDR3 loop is CASSPQGASYNEQFF. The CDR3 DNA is TGTGCCAGCAGCCCACAGGGTGCCTCCTACAATGAGCAGTTCTTC.

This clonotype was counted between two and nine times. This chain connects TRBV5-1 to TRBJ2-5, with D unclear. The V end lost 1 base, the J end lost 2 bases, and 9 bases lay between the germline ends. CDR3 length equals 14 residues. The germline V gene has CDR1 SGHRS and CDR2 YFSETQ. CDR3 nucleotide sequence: TGCGCCAGCAGCTTGTCAGTATTACAAGAGACCCAGTACTTC. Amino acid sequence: CASSLSVLQETQYF.

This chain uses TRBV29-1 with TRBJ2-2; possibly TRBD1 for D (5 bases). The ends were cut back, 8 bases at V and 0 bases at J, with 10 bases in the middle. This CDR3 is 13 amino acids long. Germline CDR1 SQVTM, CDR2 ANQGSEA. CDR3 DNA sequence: TGCAGCATTGCGGACACGAACACCGGGGAGCTGTTTTTT. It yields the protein CSIADTNTGELFF.

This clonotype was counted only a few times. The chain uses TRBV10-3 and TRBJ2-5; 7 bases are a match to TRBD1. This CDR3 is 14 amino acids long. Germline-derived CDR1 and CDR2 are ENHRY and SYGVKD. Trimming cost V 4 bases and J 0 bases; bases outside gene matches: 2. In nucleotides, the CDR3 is TGTGCCATCAGTGCGACAGGGAACCAAGAGACCCAGTACTTC. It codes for CAISATGNQETQYF.

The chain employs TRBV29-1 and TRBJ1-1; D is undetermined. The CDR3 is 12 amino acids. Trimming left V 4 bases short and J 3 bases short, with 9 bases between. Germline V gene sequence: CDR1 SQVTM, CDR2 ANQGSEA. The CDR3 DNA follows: TGCAGCGTTGGTCTGGCGGACACTGAAGCTTTCTTT. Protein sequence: CSVGLADTEAFF.

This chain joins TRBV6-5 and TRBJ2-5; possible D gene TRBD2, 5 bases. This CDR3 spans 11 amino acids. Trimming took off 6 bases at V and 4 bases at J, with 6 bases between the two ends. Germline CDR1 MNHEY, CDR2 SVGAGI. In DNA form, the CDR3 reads TGTGCCAGCAGACTAGGAGAGACCCAGTACTTC. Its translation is CASRLGETQYF.

CDR3 amino acids: CSARKHGTGNTIYF. The DNA of the CDR3 is TGCAGTGCTAGGAAACATGGAACTGGAAACACCATATATTTT. The V gene is TRBV20-1, the J gene TRBJ1-3, with D hard to call. V lost 3 bases and J 2 bases, leaving 11 bases between the germline ends. The CDR3 runs 14 residues. CDR1 and CDR2 from the germline V gene are DFQATT and SNEGSKA (reference sequence).

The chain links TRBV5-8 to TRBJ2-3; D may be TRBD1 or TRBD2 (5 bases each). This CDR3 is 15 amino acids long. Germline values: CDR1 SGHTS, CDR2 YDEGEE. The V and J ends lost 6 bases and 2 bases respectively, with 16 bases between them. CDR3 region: CASTDWGSITDTQYF. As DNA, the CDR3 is TGTGCCAGCACCGATTGGGGGTCAATCACAGATACGCAGTATTTT.

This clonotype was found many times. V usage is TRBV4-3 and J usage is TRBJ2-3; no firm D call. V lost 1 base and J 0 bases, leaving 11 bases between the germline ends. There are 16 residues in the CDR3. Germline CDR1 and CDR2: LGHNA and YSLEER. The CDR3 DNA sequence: TGCGCCAGCAGCCAAGGCCACAGCCTTAGCACAGATACGCAGTATTTT. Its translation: CASSQGHSLSTDTQYF.

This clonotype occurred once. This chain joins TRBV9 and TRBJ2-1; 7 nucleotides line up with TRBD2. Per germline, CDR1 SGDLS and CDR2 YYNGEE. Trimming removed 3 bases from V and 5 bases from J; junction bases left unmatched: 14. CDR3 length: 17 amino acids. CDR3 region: CASSAHHGAGVNNEQFF. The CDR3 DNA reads TGTGCCAGCAGCGCCCACCATGGGGCGGGAGTAAACAATGAGCAGTTCTTC.

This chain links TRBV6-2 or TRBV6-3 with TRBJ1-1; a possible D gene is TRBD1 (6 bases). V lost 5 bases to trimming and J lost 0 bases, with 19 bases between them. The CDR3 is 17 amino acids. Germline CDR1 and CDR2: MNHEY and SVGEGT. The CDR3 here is CASSKRRGQLVNTEAFF. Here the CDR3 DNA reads TGTGCCAGCAGTAAGAGACGTGGACAGCTGGTGAACACTGAAGCTTTCTTT.

CDR3 sequence reads: CASSHQLAGVTYNEQFF. For the CDR3, the DNA is TGCGCCAGCAGCCACCAACTAGCGGGAGTTACCTACAATGAGCAGTTCTTC. The genes are TRBV4-1 and TRBJ2-1; 11 positions match TRBD2. CDR1 and CDR2 (germline): MGHRA, YSYEKL. Trimming removed 3 bases from V and 2 bases from J; junction bases left unmatched: 6. The CDR3 length is 17 residues.

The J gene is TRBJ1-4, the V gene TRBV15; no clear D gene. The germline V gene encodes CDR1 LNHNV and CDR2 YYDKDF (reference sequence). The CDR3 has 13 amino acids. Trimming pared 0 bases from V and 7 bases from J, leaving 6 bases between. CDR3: CATSRDLVEKLFF. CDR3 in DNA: TGTGCCACCAGCAGAGATCTTGTTGAAAAACTGTTTTTT.

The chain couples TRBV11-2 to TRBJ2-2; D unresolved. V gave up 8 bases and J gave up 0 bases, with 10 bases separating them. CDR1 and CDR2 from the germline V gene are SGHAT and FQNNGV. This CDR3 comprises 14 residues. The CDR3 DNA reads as TGTGCCAGCCGAGGACGTACGAACACCGGGGAGCTGTTTTTT. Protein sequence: CASRGRTNTGELFF.

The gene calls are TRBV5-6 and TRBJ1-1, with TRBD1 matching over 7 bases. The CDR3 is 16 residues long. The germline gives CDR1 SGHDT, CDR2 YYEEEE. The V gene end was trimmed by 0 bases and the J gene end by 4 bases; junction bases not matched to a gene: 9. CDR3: CASSLDGRGRSTEAFF. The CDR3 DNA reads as TGTGCCAGCAGCTTGGATGGTAGGGGGCGAAGCACTGAAGCTTTCTTT.

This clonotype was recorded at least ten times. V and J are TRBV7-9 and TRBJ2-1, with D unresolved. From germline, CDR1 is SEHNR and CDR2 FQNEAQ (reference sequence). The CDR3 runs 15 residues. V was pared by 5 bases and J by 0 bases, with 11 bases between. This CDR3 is CASSLTLSSYNEQFF. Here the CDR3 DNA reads TGTGCCAGCAGCCTGACCCTGAGCTCCTACAATGAGCAGTTCTTC.

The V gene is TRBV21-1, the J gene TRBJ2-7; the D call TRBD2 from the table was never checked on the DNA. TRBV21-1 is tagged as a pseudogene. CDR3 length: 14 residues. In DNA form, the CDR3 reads TGTGCCAGCAGCAATCTACGGCAGGGCTGTTGGCAGTACTTC. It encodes CASSNLRQGCWQYF.

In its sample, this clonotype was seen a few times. CDR3 protein: CASSPGKGAPNQPQHF. The CDR3 coding sequence is TGTGCCAGCAGCCCCGGCAAAGGGGCTCCCAATCAGCCCCAGCATTTT. V usage is TRBV12-3 or TRBV12-4 and J usage is TRBJ1-5; possible D gene TRBD1, 5 bases. With 6 bases removed from V and 3 bases from J, the gap between germline ends came to 18 bases. The CDR3 runs 16 residues.

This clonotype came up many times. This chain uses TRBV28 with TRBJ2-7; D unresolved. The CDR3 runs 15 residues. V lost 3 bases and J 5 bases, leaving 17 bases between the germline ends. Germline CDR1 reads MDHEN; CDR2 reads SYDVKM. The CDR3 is CASSFRDTRSDEQYF. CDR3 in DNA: TGTGCCAGCAGTTTCCGAGACACCCGGTCCGACGAGCAGTACTTC.

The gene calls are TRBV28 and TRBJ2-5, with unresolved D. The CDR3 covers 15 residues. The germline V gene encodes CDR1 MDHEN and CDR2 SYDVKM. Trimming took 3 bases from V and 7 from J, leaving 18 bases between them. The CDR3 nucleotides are TGTGCCAGCAGTTTGGGTTCGGACCCGCGGCGGACCCAGTACTTC. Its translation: CASSLGSDPRRTQYF.

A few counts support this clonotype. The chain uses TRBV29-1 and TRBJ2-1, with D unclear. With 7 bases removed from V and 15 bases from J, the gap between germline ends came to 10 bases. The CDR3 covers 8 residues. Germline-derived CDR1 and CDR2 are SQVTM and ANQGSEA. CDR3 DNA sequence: TGCAGCGCCGAGAAGGGGTTCTTC. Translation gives CSAEKGFF.

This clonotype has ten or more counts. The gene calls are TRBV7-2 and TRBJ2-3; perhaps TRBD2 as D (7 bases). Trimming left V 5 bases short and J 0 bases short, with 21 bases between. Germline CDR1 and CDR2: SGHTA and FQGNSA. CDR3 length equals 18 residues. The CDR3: CASSPTMAGAFSTDTQYF. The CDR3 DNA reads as TGTGCCAGCAGCCCTACCATGGCGGGGGCCTTCAGCACAGATACGCAGTATTTT.

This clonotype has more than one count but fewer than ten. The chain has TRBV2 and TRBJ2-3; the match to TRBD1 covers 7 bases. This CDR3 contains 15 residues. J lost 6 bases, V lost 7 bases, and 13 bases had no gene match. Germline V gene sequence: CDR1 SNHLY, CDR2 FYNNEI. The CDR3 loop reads CASMTGKAFLDTQYF. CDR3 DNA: TGTGCCAGCATGACAGGGAAGGCGTTTTTGGATACGCAGTATTTT. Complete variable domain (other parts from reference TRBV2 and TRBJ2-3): EPEVTQTPSHQVTQMGQEVILRCVPISNHLYFYWYRQILGQKVEFLVSFYNNEISEKSEIFDDQFSVERPDGSNFTLKIRSTKLEDSAMYFCASMTGKAFLDTQYFGPGTRLTVL.